One T cell receptor (beta chain) is described in this entry. The source of the sample is a study of shared T cell receptors in the human thymus. V lost 3 bases to trimming and J lost 8 bases; unmatched junction nucleotides: 10. Germline CDR1 and CDR2: SNHLY and FYNNEI. This CDR3 spans 15 amino acids. TCRdb's copy holds only in-frame clones and misses some; the assay was immunoSEQ multiplex PCR. Of more than 550,000 clones listed, 70% to 90% are singletons. The same sample was also studied in work on human thymus T cells. Per that study: All donors were healthy Finnish infants who were undergoing corrective surgery to treat congenital heart defects. V and J gene usage appeared biased in thymic and blood repertoires. There were highly overlapping thymic repertoires among unrelated individuals, as related research reported.

This receptor was taken from a girl under three years old with a congenital heart defect. The sequencing sample was made of thymocytes. The gene calls are TRBV2 and TRBJ1-2, with 9 positions matching TRBD1. CDR3 DNA sequence: TGTGCCAGCAGTGATCCGGGACAGGGAGTCGAGGGCTACACCTTC. Encoded protein: CASSDPGQGVEGYTF. Full variable domain (rest looked up from reference TRBV2 and TRBJ1-2): EPEVTQTPSHQVTQMGQEVILRCVPISNHLYFYWYRQILGQKVEFLVSFYNNEISEKSEIFDDQFSVERPDGSNFTLKIRSTKLEDSAMYFCASSDPGQGVEGYTFGSGTRLTVV.